This entry lists 9 T cell receptor beta chains sequenced from one sample in a study of CXCR3-negative and CXCR3-positive naive CD8 T cells (dated 2019 in TCRdb). Paper-wide results and their limitations: TRB CDR3s from CXCR3-positive naive cells showed higher hydrophobicity (lower Kidera factor 4), lower energy, and higher strength and volume indices than CXCR3-negative naive cells.

No antigens are known for them. Sequencing took place on a NextSeq 550. The Human TCR Profiling Kit (MiLaboratory) was used to make UMI-labeled 5' RACE TRB cDNA libraries. TCRdb reprocessed the reads, and each CDR3 protein sequence is entered once, without DNA. This sample's table contains around 140,000 distinct CDR3 sequences. Together, the top ten hold 0.41% of the sample. Sequencing was carried out using naive CXCR3+ CD8+ T cells from blood. The sample's cell subset or site label, in plain terms: CD45RO-CCR7+CD27+CD95- naive CD8+ T cells expressing CXCR3 (TNR3+). The source of these receptors is a human donor in good health. Some clones in this sample may be carry-over from other donors' samples.

The chain combines TRBV5-1 with TRBJ2-3; with no DNA, the TCRdb D assignment of TRBD2 cannot be verified. The CDR3 is 14 residues long. Germline V gene data show CDR1 as SGHRS and CDR2 as YFSETQ. This CDR3 is CASKRDLSTDTQYF.

J is TRBJ2-7 and V is TRBV10-1. The CDR3 is made up of 14 amino acids. Germline V gene lookup returns CDR1 WNHNN and CDR2 SYGVQD (reference sequence). This CDR3 is CASDRYRDGYEQYF.

This chain connects TRBV4-1 to TRBJ2-1; the D call from TCRdb, TRBD2, cannot be confirmed without DNA. From germline, CDR1 is MGHRA and CDR2 YSYEKL. The length of the CDR3 is 16 residues. The CDR3 is CASSQDTGPLYNEQFF.

The chain has TRBV7-2 and TRBJ2-7; there is no DNA to check the TCRdb D call of TRBD2. CDR3 size: 15 residues. Germline V gene sequence: CDR1 SGHTA, CDR2 FQGNSA. This CDR3 reads CASSPGLAASYEQYF.

This chain links TRBV10-3 with TRBJ1-5. CDR1 is ENHRY and CDR2 is SYGVKD in the germline V gene. The CDR3 contains 17 residues. CDR3 amino acids: CAISEGRIQLSNQPQHF.

This chain connects TRBV29-1 to TRBJ2-5; TCRdb's assignment of TRBD2 cannot be checked, as there is no DNA. The CDR3 runs to 13 residues. Germline V gene data show CDR1 as SQVTM and CDR2 as ANQGSEA. The CDR3 reads CSVASGPQETQYF.

J is TRBJ1-1 and V is TRBV21-1; TCRdb names TRBD1, which stays unverified in the absence of DNA. TRBV21-1 constitutes a pseudogene. This CDR3 is 16 amino acids long. CDR3 protein: CASNLRRGQRNTEAFF.

The chain employs TRBV28 and TRBJ2-5; TCRdb's assignment of TRBD2 cannot be checked, as there is no DNA. Germline CDR1 and CDR2: MDHEN and SYDVKM. The CDR3 totals 13 residues. The CDR3 here is CASSPARDETQYF.

The chain is built from TRBV20-1 and TRBJ1-1; the D gene TCRdb calls, TRBD1, cannot be checked with no DNA. The CDR3 runs 13 residues. Germline values: CDR1 DFQATT, CDR2 SNEGSKA (reference sequence). CDR3: CSARWDSHTEAFF.